The 7 T cell receptor beta chains reported below all come from one sample, sequenced in a study of metastatic and nonmetastatic thyroid tumors (dated by TCRdb to the early 2020s). The method behind the library was PCR. TCRdb shows the sequencer as Illumina HiSeq 4000. TCRdb trimmed the raw reads at Q25, called clones with MiXCR and kept productive beta chains. This sample comprises some 9,900 clones, roughly 32% of them detected only once. Roughly 4.8% of the sample goes to the ten largest clones. No patient had received any treatment before thyroid surgery. Sequencing was performed on tumor tissue. All receptors derive from a female donor with papillary thyroid cancer or a benign thyroid nodule (not recorded which). Some clones in this sample may be carry-over from other donors' samples.

This rearrangement joins TRBV20-1 to TRBJ2-5; TRBD2 might be the D (5 bases). This CDR3 comprises 14 residues. Germline-derived CDR1 and CDR2 are DFQATT and SNEGSKA (reference sequence). V was shortened by 0 bases and J by 1 base, with 9 bases between the two germline ends. The CDR3 sequence is CSARDSGSQETQYF. CDR3 DNA: TGCAGTGCTAGAGACAGCGGATCCCAAGAGACCCAGTACTTC.

This clone has just a few counts. The chain is built from TRBV28 and TRBJ1-2; possible D gene TRBD1, 6 bases. The germline gives CDR1 MDHEN, CDR2 SYDVKM. The CDR3 extends over 13 amino acids. Trimming removed 4 bases at V and 8 bases at J, with 14 bases between. Here the CDR3 DNA reads TGTGCCAGCAGTTCGACAGGATCGTGGGGCTACACCTTC. Protein sequence: CASSSTGSWGYTF.

V usage is TRBV24-1 and J usage is TRBJ2-2, with D maybe TRBD2 (5 bases). V lost 9 bases to trimming and J lost 4 bases, with 8 bases between them. There are 12 residues in the CDR3. CDR1 KGHDR and CDR2 SFDVKD come from the germline V gene. In DNA, the CDR3 is TGTGCCACCGAAGAGGGCACCGGGGAGCTGTTTTTT. Translation gives CATEEGTGELFF.

About this clone: At one end, the junction sequence differs from germline, possibly due to a read error. The rearrangement links TRBV27 to TRBJ2-6; 9 bases map to TRBD1. Germline-derived CDR1 and CDR2 are MNHEY and SMNVEV (reference sequence). This CDR3 comprises 18 residues. CDR3 sequence reads: CASSLYRDRVAGAKVLTF. CDR3 sequence (DNA): TGTGCCAGCAGTTTATATCGGGACAGGGTAGCTGGGGCCAAAGTCCTGACTTTC.

The V and J genes are TRBV5-1 and TRBJ2-5; TRBD2 aligns across 13 bases. There are 16 residues in the CDR3. Looked up from germline, CDR1 is SGHRS and CDR2 is YFSETQ. V was clipped by 0 bases and J by 4 bases; unmatched bases: 3. CDR3 DNA sequence: TGCGCCAGCAGCTTGGAGGGACTAGCGGGATCAGAGACCCAGTACTTC. The encoded protein is CASSLEGLAGSETQYF.

By frequency in the sample, this clone is medium-sized. V is TRBV3-1 and J is TRBJ2-7; a weak D match, TRBD1 (6 bases). CDR1 and CDR2 (germline): LGHDT, YNNKEL (reference sequence). The CDR3 covers 16 residues. V was pared by 4 bases and J by 0 bases, with 16 bases between. Here the CDR3 DNA reads TGTGCCAGCAGCCCGGACAGAATAACAAGCTCCTACGAGCAGTACTTC. Protein: CASSPDRITSSYEQYF.

V gene TRBV20-1 combines with J gene TRBJ2-3; 8 nucleotides match TRBD1. The CDR3 is 15 residues long. J was trimmed by 2 bases and V by 6 bases; bases with no gene match: 10. Germline V gives CDR1 DFQATT, CDR2 SNEGSKA (reference sequence). The CDR3 reads CSAQEPGGLTDTQYF. The CDR3 DNA follows: TGCAGTGCACAAGAACCAGGGGGCCTCACAGATACGCAGTATTTT.